A single sample gave rise to the 8 T cell receptor beta chains below, sequenced in a study of blood T cell repertoires in COVID-19 (dated by TCRdb to 2020 to 2022). Libraries were built with the immunoSEQ multiplex PCR assay. In its TCRdb copy, this immuneACCESS table keeps in-frame sequences only and misses some clones. Where compared with another copy, unresolved V genes explain less than half of these, and the others have no known cause. This sample holds 250,000 or so clones; roughly nine tenths were observed only once. The ten largest make up 0.94% of the sample. The material sequenced was peripheral blood. These receptors were taken from a woman in her 40s who had recovered from COVID-19.

V and J are TRBV29-1 and TRBJ2-2; the D gene is possibly TRBD2 (6 bases). V gave up 7 bases and J gave up 0 bases, with 12 bases separating them. The CDR3 contains 14 residues. The germline CDR1 and CDR2 sequences are SQVTM and ANQGSEA. CDR3 nucleotides: TGCAGCGCCGCTAGCGCCCCGAACACCGGGGAGCTGTTTTTT. It specifies CSAASAPNTGELFF.

The chain is built from TRBV18 and TRBJ2-7, with TRBD1 matching over 9 bases. CDR1 and CDR2 from the germline V gene are KGHSH and LQKENI. This CDR3 region has 14 residues. The ends lost 6 bases at V and 4 bases at J; junction bases unmatched: 7. The CDR3 sequence is CASSAGTGRYEQYF. The CDR3 DNA is TGTGCCAGCTCGGCCGGGACAGGGCGATACGAGCAGTACTTC.

V is TRBV18 and J is TRBJ2-2; unclear D gene. Germline V gene sequence: CDR1 KGHSH, CDR2 LQKENI. This CDR3 spans 12 amino acids. V gave up 6 bases and J gave up 3 bases, with 5 bases separating them. CDR3 sequence: CASSPDTGELFF. The CDR3 nucleotides read TGTGCCAGCTCTCCCGACACCGGGGAGCTGTTTTTT.

The rearrangement uses TRBV10-1 and TRBJ2-2; maybe TRBD1 (5 bases). Trimming left V 9 bases short and J 2 bases short, with 10 bases between. This CDR3 has 13 amino acids. The V gene's germline CDR1 is WNHNN and CDR2 SYGVQD (reference sequence). CDR3 nucleotides: TGCGCCAGGCCCGGACAAAACACCGGGGAGCTGTTTTTT. Its translation is CARPGQNTGELFF.

The chain recombines TRBV27 with TRBJ2-2, with a weak D call TRBD1 (6 bases). Germline-derived CDR1 and CDR2 are MNHEY and SMNVEV (reference sequence). The CDR3 is made up of 17 amino acids. The V and J ends lost 5 bases and 0 bases respectively, with 16 bases between them. Here the CDR3 reads CASSPLWGLTNTGELFF. The CDR3 DNA reads as TGTGCCAGCAGTCCCCTTTGGGGGCTCACGAACACCGGGGAGCTGTTTTTT.

Only one count was recorded for this clone. The chain carries TRBV5-1 and TRBJ1-2; D gene ambiguous. Germline V CDR1 and CDR2: SGHRS, YFSETQ. V was cut by 2 bases and J by 2 bases, with 4 bases left in between. This CDR3 spans 12 amino acids. The CDR3 DNA is TGCGCCAGCAGCTTCGGGAACTATGGCTACACCTTC. Its protein is CASSFGNYGYTF.

The chain couples TRBV4-2 to TRBJ2-7; 13 positions agree with TRBD2. Germline-derived CDR1 and CDR2 are LGHNA and YNFKEQ. This CDR3 contains 18 residues. After removal of 4 bases from V and 1 base from J, the junction contained 10 bases not matched to a gene. The CDR3 protein is CASSRTSGRAAGSYEQYF. The CDR3 DNA follows: TGTGCCAGCAGCCGTACTAGCGGGAGGGCCGCGGGGTCCTACGAGCAGTACTTC.

The CDR3 DNA follows: TGTGCCAGCAGTGAAGCGGGGGGGGCGAGCAATCAGCCCCAGCATTTT. It specifies CASSEAGGASNQPQHF. This chain links TRBV27 with TRBJ1-5, with D possibly matching TRBD1 (6 bases). V lost 5 bases and J lost 1, with 15 bases in between. CDR3 length: 16 residues. CDR1 is MNHEY, CDR2 SMNVEV, per germline (reference sequence).